These 9 T cell receptor beta chains came from one sample sequenced in a study of T-cell memory formation after mild COVID-19 (dated by TCRdb to the early 2020s). The receptor library was made with 5' RACE. The data were produced on an Illumina NovaSeq 6000. Through fastp at Q25 and MiXCR, TCRdb rebuilt clones from the public reads, retaining in-frame beta chains. Identical CDR3 protein sequences are pooled into one entry, listed with their most common genes and DNA. This sample holds some 300,000 distinct CDR3 sequences; more than 20% were observed only once. Around 23% of the sample is in the top ten clones. Sequenced material: PBMCs or a T cell subset sorted from them (not recorded which). The receptors originated from a man aged 18 to 29 who had mild COVID-19 (a few samples of this study predate the infection). The sample titles of this study are shuffled in the database, so cell type and time point are left out; the donor was told from shared clones.

J is TRBJ2-3 and V is TRBV12-3 or TRBV12-4; TRBD1 aligns across 7 bases. The CDR3 has 15 amino acids. The ends lost 3 bases at V and 3 bases at J; junction bases unmatched: 6. As DNA, the CDR3 is TGTGCCAGCAGTTTTGAGACAGGGCGGACAGATACGCAGTATTTT. This encodes CASSFETGRTDTQYF.

The chain employs TRBV28 and TRBJ2-2; TRBD1 matches 8 bases. J was trimmed by 1 base and V by 7 bases; bases with no gene match: 2. Germline lookup yields CDR1 MDHEN and CDR2 SYDVKM. CDR3 length equals 14 residues. The CDR3 loop is CASMGTGNTGELFF. CDR3 DNA: TGTGCCAGCATGGGGACAGGGAACACCGGGGAGCTGTTTTTT.

The V call is TRBV10-1, the J call TRBJ2-7; the D is unclear. This CDR3 contains 12 residues. CDR1 is WNHNN and CDR2 is SYGVQD in the germline V gene (reference sequence). Trimming shortened V by 5 bases and J by 3 bases, and 8 bases separated the two germline ends. The CDR3 loop is CASSRGNYEQYF. The DNA for the CDR3 is TGCGCCAGCAGTCGTGGGAACTACGAGCAGTACTTC.

This clonotype has only a few counts. V gene TRBV7-9 combines with J gene TRBJ2-2; 11 bases are shared with TRBD1. The junction had 6 bases not matched to a gene; V was cut back by 5 bases and J by 4 bases. The CDR3 is 16 residues long. The germline V gene encodes CDR1 SEHNR and CDR2 FQNEAQ (reference sequence). The CDR3 DNA is TGTGCCAGCAGCGCCGGACAGGGGGCGCCCACCGGGGAGCTGTTTTTT. Amino acid sequence: CASSAGQGAPTGELFF. Based on the CDR3 plus reference TRBV7-9 and TRBJ2-2, the full variable domain is DTGVSQNPRHKITKRGQNVTFRCDPISEHNRLYWYRQTLGQGPEFLTYFQNEAQLEKSRLLSDRFSAERPKGSFSTLEIQRTEQGDSAMYLCASSAGQGAPTGELFFGEGSRLTVL.

The chain combines TRBV20-1 with TRBJ2-1; 9 bases fit TRBD2. The CDR3 has 15 residues. Germline-derived CDR1 and CDR2 are DFQATT and SNEGSKA (reference sequence). Trimming at V came to 2 bases and at J to 10 bases, leaving 12 bases not matched to a gene. CDR3: CSARYPGLAAGEQFF. CDR3 nucleotide sequence: TGCAGTGCTAGATACCCGGGACTAGCAGCGGGGGAGCAGTTCTTC.

This clonotype appeared a few times. V and J are TRBV20-1 and TRBJ2-2, with D possibly being TRBD1 (6 bases). CDR3 length: 14 residues. V was clipped by 3 bases and J by 6 bases, with 14 bases between them. In germline, CDR1 is DFQATT, CDR2 SNEGSKA (reference sequence). The CDR3 nucleotides are TGCAGTGCTAGTAAAACAGGGCTCCCCGGGGAGCTGTTTTTT. It encodes CSASKTGLPGELFF.

The chain uses TRBV27 and TRBJ2-5, with D uncertain. Germline V gene data show CDR1 as MNHEY and CDR2 as SMNVEV (reference sequence). Trimming pared 10 bases from V and 7 bases from J, leaving 22 bases between. CDR3 length: 14 residues. CDR3 amino acids: CATSPNSGLPTQYF. The CDR3 coding sequence is TGTGCCACCTCACCGAATTCCGGGCTGCCGACCCAGTACTTC.

The chain uses TRBV5-1 and TRBJ1-5; tentative D call: TRBD1 (6 bases). V was clipped by 3 bases and J by 0 bases, with 13 bases between them. Germline CDR1 reads SGHRS; CDR2 reads YFSETQ. The CDR3 is 16 amino acids. The CDR3 sequence: CASSWGAGDSNQPQHF. CDR3 coding DNA: TGCGCCAGCAGCTGGGGGGCCGGGGATAGCAATCAGCCCCAGCATTTT.

The chain has TRBV6-2 or TRBV6-3 and TRBJ2-5, with 10 nucleotides matching TRBD2. The germline CDR1 and CDR2 sequences are MNHEY and SVGEGT. Trimming at V came to 6 bases and at J to 4 bases, leaving 8 bases not matched to a gene. This CDR3 contains 15 residues. DNA of the CDR3: TGTGCCAGCAGCCCTTGGACTAGCGGACCAGAGACCCAGTACTTC. Translation gives CASSPWTSGPETQYF.